The sample holds a few counts of the clone carrying this TCR beta chain. As yet, its antigen is unknown. These data come from a study of T cells in Graves' hyperthyroidism and ophthalmopathy. Whole-study context: Blood from the periphery was taken at initial diagnosis, before any treatment.

The germline CDR1 and CDR2 sequences are SGHTA and FQGTGA. The ends were cut back, 1 base at V and 4 bases at J, with 10 bases in the middle. This CDR3 has 14 residues. Hyperthyroidism of Graves' type that showed no ophthalmopathy progression within 18 months was stable. The study enrolled patients aged 18 to 65 with newly diagnosed hyperthyroidism of under 2 months' duration. Study-wide results and limits: Progression to ophthalmopathy was predicted a median of approximately 6.4 months early.

The source material, RNA transcripts, was used to amplify TCR beta CDR3 regions. HTBI primers were employed in a first-round RT-PCR of the TCR CDR3. MiXCR, run by TCRdb on the multiplex PCR reads, gives a single entry per CDR3 protein. The repertoire includes around 300,000 distinct CDR3 sequences, approximately 15% of them detected once, and approximately 25% sits in the top ten. The TCR comes from a woman younger than 45 with Graves' hyperthyroidism. The chain carries TRBV7-3 and TRBJ2-5; D is tentatively TRBD1 or TRBD2 (6 bases each). The source material was blood. The CDR3 bases are TGTGCCAGCAGCTTAAACGGGGGCGGAGAGACCCAGTACTTC. Its translation is CASSLNGGGETQYF.